This T cell receptor (beta chain) came from a study of T cell responses to AZD1222 COVID-19 vaccine. Method: immunoSEQ multiplex PCR; TCRdb's copy keeps in-frame clones and lacks some. The profile shows 65,000 to 70,000 clones, under 90% of them singletons. The V and J ends lost 4 bases and 4 bases respectively, with 8 bases between them. Looked up from germline, CDR1 is SQVTM and CDR2 is ANQGSEA. The CDR3 is 11 residues long. The gene calls are TRBV29-1 and TRBJ2-7; D not certain. The starting material was peripheral blood, obtained 28 days after the second AZD1222 dose. This clonotype was sampled from an adult who received the AZD1222 COVID-19 vaccine. Here the CDR3 DNA reads TGCAGCGTTGGGGTAGGGTACGAGCAGTACTTC. This sequence encodes CSVGVGYEQYF.